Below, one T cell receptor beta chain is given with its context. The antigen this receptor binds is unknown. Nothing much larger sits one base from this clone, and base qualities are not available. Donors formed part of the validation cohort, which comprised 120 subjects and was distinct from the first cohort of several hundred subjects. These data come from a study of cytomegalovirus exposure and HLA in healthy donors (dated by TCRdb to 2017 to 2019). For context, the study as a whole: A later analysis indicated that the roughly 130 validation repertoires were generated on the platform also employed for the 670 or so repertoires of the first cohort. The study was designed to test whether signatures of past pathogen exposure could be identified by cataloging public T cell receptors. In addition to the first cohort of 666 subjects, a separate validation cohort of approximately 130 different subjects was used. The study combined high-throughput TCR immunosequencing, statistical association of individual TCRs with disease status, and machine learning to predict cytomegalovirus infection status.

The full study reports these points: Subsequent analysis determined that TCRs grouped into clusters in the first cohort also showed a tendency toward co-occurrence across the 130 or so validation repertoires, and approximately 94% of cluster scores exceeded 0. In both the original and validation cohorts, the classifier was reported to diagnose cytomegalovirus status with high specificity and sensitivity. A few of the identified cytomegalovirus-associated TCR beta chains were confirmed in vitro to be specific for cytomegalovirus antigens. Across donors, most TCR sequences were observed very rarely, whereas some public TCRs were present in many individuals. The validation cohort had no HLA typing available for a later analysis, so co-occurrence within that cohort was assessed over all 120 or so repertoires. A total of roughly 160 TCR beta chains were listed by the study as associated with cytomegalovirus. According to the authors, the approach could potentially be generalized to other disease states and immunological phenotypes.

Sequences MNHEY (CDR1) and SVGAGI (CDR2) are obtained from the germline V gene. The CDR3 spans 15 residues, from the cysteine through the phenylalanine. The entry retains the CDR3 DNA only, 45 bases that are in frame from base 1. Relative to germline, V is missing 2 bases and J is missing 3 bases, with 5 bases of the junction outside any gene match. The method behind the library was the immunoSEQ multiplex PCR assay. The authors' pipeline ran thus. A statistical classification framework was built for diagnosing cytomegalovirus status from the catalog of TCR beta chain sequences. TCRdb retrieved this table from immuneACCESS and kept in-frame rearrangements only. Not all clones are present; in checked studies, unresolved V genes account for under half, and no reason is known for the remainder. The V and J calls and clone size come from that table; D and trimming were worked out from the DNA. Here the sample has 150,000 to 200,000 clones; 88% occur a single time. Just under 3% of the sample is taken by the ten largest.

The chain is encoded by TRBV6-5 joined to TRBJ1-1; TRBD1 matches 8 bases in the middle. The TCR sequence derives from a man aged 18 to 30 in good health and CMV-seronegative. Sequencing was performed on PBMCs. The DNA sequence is TGTGCCAGCAGTTACCCGGGACAGGAGTACACTGAAGCTTTCTTT. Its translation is CASSYPGQEYTEAFF.